The T cell receptor (beta chain) described here comes from a study of cytomegalovirus exposure and HLA in healthy donors. A multiplex PCR was run with 60 Vbeta primers and 13 Jbeta primers. Authors' data handling: In a later analysis, the count reached 80 million or so unique TCR beta chains, with approximately 11 million shared. Sequencing used immunoSEQ multiplex PCR; TCRdb keeps in-frame clones, though not all of them. V and J calls and clone size are as listed in that table; D and trimming were resolved from the DNA. The sample consists of around 44,000 clones, about nine tenths of them appearing once. This CDR3 has 17 residues. A note on this clone: No antigen is known for it.

Donors showed nominal health when sampled, although they likely had unrecorded immune exposures. Findings and limits, study-wide: An observed cluster of highly shared sequence variants was recorded as a likely sequencing artifact. The dataset shows that most TCR sequences were rare, while some public TCRs occurred in many donors.

The source material was PBMCs. The sequence came from a middle-aged woman in good health and CMV-seropositive. The rearrangement uses TRBV21-1 and TRBJ1-2; TRBD1, the table's D call, was not compared with the DNA. TRBV21-1 is an annotated pseudogene. The DNA of the CDR3 is TGTGCCAGCAGCAAAGCGGGTTCTTACAGGGCTGCTCCTGGCTACACCTTC. Translated: CASSKAGSYRAAPGYTF.